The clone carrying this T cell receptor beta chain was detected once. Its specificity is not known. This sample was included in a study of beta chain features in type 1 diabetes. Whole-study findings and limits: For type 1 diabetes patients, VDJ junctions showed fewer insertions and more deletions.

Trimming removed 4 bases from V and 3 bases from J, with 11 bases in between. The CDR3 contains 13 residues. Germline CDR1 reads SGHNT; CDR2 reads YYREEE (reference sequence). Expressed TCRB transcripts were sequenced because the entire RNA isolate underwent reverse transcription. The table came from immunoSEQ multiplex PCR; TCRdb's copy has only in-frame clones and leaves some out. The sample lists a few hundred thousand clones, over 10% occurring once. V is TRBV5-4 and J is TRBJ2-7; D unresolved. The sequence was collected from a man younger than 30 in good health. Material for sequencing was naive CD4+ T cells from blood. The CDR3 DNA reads TGTGCCAGCAGCAAATCCGACATCTACGAGCAGTACTTC. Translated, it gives CASSKSDIYEQYF.